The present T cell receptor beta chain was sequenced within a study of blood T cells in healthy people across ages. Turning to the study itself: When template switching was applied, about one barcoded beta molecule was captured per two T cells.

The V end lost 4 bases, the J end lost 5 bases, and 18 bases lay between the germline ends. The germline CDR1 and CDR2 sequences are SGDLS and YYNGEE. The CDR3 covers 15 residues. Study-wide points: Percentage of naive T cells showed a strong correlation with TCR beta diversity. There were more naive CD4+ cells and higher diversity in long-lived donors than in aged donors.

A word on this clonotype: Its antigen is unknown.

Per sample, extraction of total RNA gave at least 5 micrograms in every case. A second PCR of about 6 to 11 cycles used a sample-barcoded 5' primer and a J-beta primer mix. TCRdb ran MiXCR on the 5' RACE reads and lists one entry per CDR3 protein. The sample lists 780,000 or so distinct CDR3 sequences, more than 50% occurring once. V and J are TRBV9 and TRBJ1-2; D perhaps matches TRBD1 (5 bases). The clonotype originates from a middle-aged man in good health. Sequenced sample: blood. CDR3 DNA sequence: TGTGCCAGCAGCCCGAGGTCGGGGACCTTTTATGGCTACACCTTC. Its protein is CASSPRSGTFYGYTF.